Below, 24 T cell receptor beta chains from the same sample are listed, as sequenced in a study of Graves' ophthalmopathy and Graves' hyperthyroidism. Transcripts of RNA were the source for amplifying TCR beta CDR3 regions. An initial RT-PCR round employing HTBI primers preceded a second-round multiplex PCR. TCRdb re-called the multiplex PCR reads through MiXCR, storing one row per CDR3 protein. Of approximately 1.2 million distinct CDR3 sequences in the sample, about 36% were seen once. The sequencing sample was made of peripheral blood or thyroid tissue (not recorded which). Receptor source: an adult man with Graves' hyperthyroidism.

This clonotype showed up just a few times. V and J are TRBV7-9 and TRBJ1-1, with D perhaps TRBD1 (6 bases). Germline V lookup: CDR1 SEHNR, CDR2 FQNEAQ (reference sequence). CDR3 length equals 15 residues. The V gene lost 3 bases and the J gene lost 1 base, with 12 bases spanning the gap. The CDR3 spells CASSFFRDKNTEAFF. In DNA, the CDR3 is TGTGCCAGCAGCTTTTTCAGGGACAAGAACACTGAAGCTTTCTTT. Filled out from reference TRBV7-9 and TRBJ1-1, the complete variable domain reads DTGVSQNPRHKITKRGQNVTFRCDPISEHNRLYWYRQTLGQGPEFLTYFQNEAQLEKSRLLSDRFSAERPKGSFSTLEIQRTEQGDSAMYLCASSFFRDKNTEAFFGQGTRLTVV.

This clonotype was recorded many times. This chain uses TRBV13 with TRBJ1-1; a possible D gene is TRBD1 (5 bases). CDR3 length: 15 residues. Trimming left V 3 bases short and J 2 bases short, with 13 bases between. Germline-derived CDR1 and CDR2 are PRHDT and FYEKMQ (reference sequence). CDR3 in amino acids: CASSLGPTANTEAFF. The DNA of the CDR3 is TGTGCCAGCAGCTTGGGACCGACAGCAAACACTGAAGCTTTCTTT.

The V gene is TRBV30, the J gene TRBJ1-1, with no clear D. This CDR3 region has 13 residues. V was trimmed by 3 bases and J by 1 base, leaving 9 bases between them. CDR1 is GTSNPN and CDR2 is SVGIG in the germline V gene (reference sequence). As DNA, the CDR3 is TGTGCCTGGAGGGTCAACAAGAACACTGAAGCTTTCTTT. Residues: CAWRVNKNTEAFF.

This clonotype was detected many times. The genes are TRBV2 and TRBJ1-5; perhaps TRBD1 as D (5 bases). This CDR3 is 16 amino acids long. Trimming pared 3 bases from V and 0 bases from J, leaving 12 bases between. Germline assignment: CDR1 SNHLY and CDR2 FYNNEI. Here the CDR3 reads CASSDEQATSNQPQHF. CDR3 bases: TGTGCCAGCAGTGATGAACAGGCGACTAGCAATCAGCCCCAGCATTTT.

Notes on this clonotype: Its ends do not fully match the called genes, so a read error is possible. The rearrangement joins TRBV29-1 to TRBJ2-5; 8 bases map to TRBD1. The CDR3 runs 16 residues. Germline V CDR1 and CDR2: SQVTM, ANQGSEA. The CDR3: CASSFRPGQGQETQYF. DNA of the CDR3: TGTGCCAGCAGCTTCAGGCCCGGACAGGGACAAGAGACCCAGTACTTC.

This chain links TRBV5-4 with TRBJ2-7, with 11 nucleotides matching TRBD2. The CDR3 totals 15 residues. Germline V gene lookup returns CDR1 SGHNT and CDR2 YYREEE (reference sequence). V trimming: 2 bases; J trimming: 5 bases; junction bases outside the gene matches: 6. The DNA of the CDR3 is TGTGCCAGCAGCTTACCTCTAGCGGGAGGCCACGAGCAGTACTTC. Translation: CASSLPLAGGHEQYF. Combining the CDR3 with reference TRBV5-4 and TRBJ2-7 gives the whole variable domain ETGVTQSPTHLIKTRGQQVTLRCSSQSGHNTVSWYQQALGQGPQFIFQYYREEENGRGNFPPRFSGLQFPNYSSELNVNALELDDSALYLCASSLPLAGGHEQYFGPGTRLTVT.

The chain employs TRBV7-9 and TRBJ1-4, with D perhaps TRBD1 (6 bases). This CDR3 spans 15 amino acids. Germline lookup yields CDR1 SEHNR and CDR2 FQNEAQ (reference sequence). V lost 0 bases to trimming and J lost 4 bases, with 9 bases between them. CDR3 amino acids: CASSLAGGGNEKLFF. For the CDR3, the DNA is TGTGCCAGCAGCTTAGCGGGGGGCGGTAATGAAAAACTGTTTTTT.

The sample holds many counts of this clonotype. This chain links TRBV29-1 with TRBJ2-7; TRBD1 aligns across 10 bases. Germline CDR1 is SQVTM and CDR2 is ANQGSEA. The CDR3 sequence is 15 residues long. The V segment lost 0 bases and the J segment 3 bases; nucleotides outside the gene matches: 5. DNA of the CDR3: TGCAGCGTTGAAGATTCGGGGACAGGGGACTACGAGCAGTACTTC. Protein product: CSVEDSGTGDYEQYF.

The sample holds a few counts of this clonotype. V is TRBV11-2 and J is TRBJ2-7; 9 bases are shared with TRBD1. Germline CDR1 is SGHAT and CDR2 is FQNNGV. With 0 bases clipped from V and 5 bases from J, the junction kept 2 bases outside the gene matches. There are 14 residues in the CDR3. The CDR3 bases are TGTGCCAGCAGCTTAGATCGGACAGGGGACGAGCAGTACTTC. It codes for CASSLDRTGDEQYF.

This chain joins TRBV2 and TRBJ2-7; 9 bases are a match to TRBD1. V lost 4 bases and J lost 3; bases outside the gene matches: 10. Germline CDR1 and CDR2: SNHLY and FYNNEI. The CDR3 is made up of 16 amino acids. The CDR3 DNA follows: TGTGCCAGCAGTGCACACGGACAGGGGCCTTACTACGAGCAGTACTTC. The encoded protein is CASSAHGQGPYYEQYF.

This clonotype was seen repeatedly, ten times or more. V is TRBV7-9 and J is TRBJ1-1, with D unclear. There are 13 residues in the CDR3. V gave up 6 bases and J gave up 6 bases, with 14 bases separating them. Germline lookup yields CDR1 SEHNR and CDR2 FQNEAQ (reference sequence). CDR3 coding DNA: TGTGCCAGCAGTCGCAGCGACGTCTCTGAAGCTTTCTTT. This gives the protein CASSRSDVSEAFF.

This clonotype was detected a few times. The chain has TRBV12-3 or TRBV12-4 and TRBJ2-5; perhaps TRBD2 as D (5 bases). The V end lost 6 bases, the J end lost 11 bases, and 10 bases lay between the germline ends. CDR3 length equals 10 residues. In nucleotides, the CDR3 is TGTGCCAGCAGGGTGAGGACTCAGTACTTC. This translates into CASRVRTQYF.

J is TRBJ2-7 and V is TRBV5-1; D may be TRBD1 (6 bases). The germline V gene has CDR1 SGHRS and CDR2 YFSETQ. V was trimmed by 4 bases and J by 5 bases, leaving 19 bases between them. This CDR3 comprises 15 residues. The CDR3 DNA reads as TGCGCCAGCAGCCAAGTTGATCAGGGGCGGCACGAGCAGTACTTC. Translated: CASSQVDQGRHEQYF.

The chain employs TRBV19 and TRBJ1-4; D remains unclear. CDR3 length equals 15 residues. Germline loops: CDR1 LNHDA, CDR2 SQIVND (reference sequence). Between the trimmed V and J ends, which lost 2 bases and 0 bases, there was a span of 7 bases. This CDR3 reads CASSITDATNEKLFF. Here the CDR3 DNA reads TGTGCCAGTAGTATAACGGACGCAACTAATGAAAAACTGTTTTTT.

This clonotype was recorded at least ten times. The CDR3 DNA is TGTGCCACCAGCAGGACAGGGATGAACACTGAAGCTTTCTTT. This translates into CATSRTGMNTEAFF. This chain connects TRBV15 to TRBJ1-1, with 7 nucleotides matching TRBD1. The CDR3 is 14 residues long. Germline loops: CDR1 LNHNV, CDR2 YYDKDF (reference sequence). Unmatched junction bases numbered 1, after V lost 3 bases and J lost 0 bases.

This clonotype was found once. The CDR3 DNA is TGTGCCGCAGGGACCGGGGAGCTGTTTTTT. Translation gives CAAGTGELFF. The chain has TRBV2 and TRBJ2-2, with a weak D call TRBD1 (5 bases). The germline gives CDR1 SNHLY, CDR2 FYNNEI. This CDR3 is built from 10 residues. V was clipped by 11 bases and J by 5 bases, with 6 bases between them.

The chain joins TRBV29-1 to TRBJ1-2; 10 bases agree with TRBD1. The CDR3 totals 13 residues. The junction had 10 bases not matched to a gene; V was cut back by 7 bases and J by 8 bases. Per the germline V gene, CDR1 is SQVTM and CDR2 is ANQGSEA. The CDR3, as DNA: TGCAGCGCACCCAGGGACAGGGGAGTCGGCTACACCTTC. Translating gives CSAPRDRGVGYTF.

There are many counts of this clonotype. The gene calls are TRBV6-6 and TRBJ1-2; tentatively, D is TRBD1 (5 bases). The V and J ends lost 3 bases and 3 bases respectively, with 14 bases between them. The CDR3 runs 15 residues. CDR1 is MNHNY and CDR2 is SVGAGI in the germline V gene (reference sequence). The CDR3 spells CASSYSPTAYYGYTF. CDR3 in DNA: TGTGCCAGCAGTTATTCGCCGACAGCATACTATGGCTACACCTTC.

Of note for this clonotype: This clone may be a read error of a much larger clone one base away. This chain uses TRBV7-2 with TRBJ2-5; TRBD2 agrees at 10 bases. The CDR3 length is 15 residues. Germline lookup yields CDR1 SGHTA and CDR2 FQGNSA. J was trimmed by 4 bases and V by 7 bases; bases with no gene match: 9. CDR3 coding DNA: TGTGCCAGCAACTTTAGCGGGAGGCCAGGAGAGACCCAGTACTTC. As protein: CASNFSGRPGETQYF.

This clonotype came up once. The chain has TRBV10-3 and TRBJ1-2; 9 nucleotides line up with TRBD1. CDR3 size: 15 residues. The V and J ends lost 6 bases and 4 bases, in that order; junction bases with no gene match: 9. The germline V gene has CDR1 ENHRY and CDR2 SYGVKD. The CDR3 DNA is TGTGCCATCAGCCAGGAGGGACAGGGAGGCTATGGCTACACCTTC. It codes for CAISQEGQGGYGYTF.

The sample holds many counts of this clonotype. The V gene is TRBV11-2, the J gene TRBJ1-1; 8 bases fit TRBD1. This CDR3 is 16 amino acids long. The germline gives CDR1 SGHAT, CDR2 FQNNGV. V gave up 2 bases and J gave up 8 bases; unmatched junction bases: 13. The CDR3 protein is CASSLPPTGEVEEAFF. The CDR3 DNA reads TGTGCCAGCAGCTTACCCCCGACAGGGGAAGTCGAGGAAGCTTTCTTT.

In this sample, this clonotype turned up a few times. One junction end does not reproduce the germline sequence, and a read error may be involved. The rearrangement uses TRBV5-1 and TRBJ1-1; a weak D match, TRBD1 (6 bases). This CDR3 region has 14 residues. In germline, CDR1 is SGHRS, CDR2 YFSETQ. The CDR3 reads CASSTGGNLQGAFF. The CDR3 DNA sequence: TGTGCCAGCAGCACAGGTGGTAATCTTCAGGGGGCTTTCTTT.

A word on this clonotype: Given a much more abundant clone one base away, this may be a read error. J is TRBJ2-7 and V is TRBV19, with a possible D match to TRBD1 (6 bases). The germline V gene encodes CDR1 LNHDA and CDR2 SQIVND (reference sequence). This CDR3 spans 15 amino acids. V lost 3 bases, J lost 3 bases, and 15 bases lay in between. CDR3 bases: TGTGCCAGTAGTATCCAGGTGACAGGCATCTACGAGCAGTACTTC. It translates to CASSIQVTGIYEQYF.

This chain links TRBV20-1 with TRBJ2-7; D gene unclear. Looked up from germline, CDR1 is DFQATT and CDR2 is SNEGSKA (reference sequence). With 3 bases removed from V and 6 bases from J, the gap between germline ends came to 12 bases. The CDR3 has 12 residues. The CDR3 DNA reads TGCAGTGCTAGGAGTCGAGGTTCCGAGCAGTACTTC. Translating gives CSARSRGSEQYF.